This T cell receptor (beta chain) emerged from a study of cytomegalovirus exposure and HLA in healthy donors. Primers included in the PCR were 60 Vbeta and 13 Jbeta primers. Repertoires were generated with immunoSEQ multiplex PCR, while TCRdb's copy carries only in-frame clones and drops some. The sample has 95,000 to 150,000 clones, about three quarters seen once. This CDR3 is 12 amino acids long. From germline, CDR1 is GTSNPN and CDR2 SVGIG (reference sequence). Trimming removed 1 base from V and 6 bases from J, with 7 bases in between. The chain carries TRBV30 and TRBJ2-1; D ambiguous. Sequenced input: PBMCs. This clonotype was sampled from a female donor in good health and CMV-seronegative. Here the CDR3 DNA reads TGTGCCTGGAGTGCGCTGGCCAATGAGCAGTTCTTC. This translates into CAWSALANEQFF.